What follows is one T cell receptor beta chain and its context. Profiled with immunoSEQ multiplex PCR; TCRdb holds only in-frame clones, not every one. This table holds about 350,000 clones, about 88% found once. The sample belongs to a study of Ad26.COV2.S vaccination and SARS-CoV-2 variants. The germline V gene encodes CDR1 SGHDN and CDR2 FVKESK. CDR3 size: 12 residues. Trimming cost V 4 bases and J 4 bases, with 5 bases left between them. The treatment: about 20 received Ad26.COV2.S at low or high dose, single or two shots; roughly 5 received placebo; per-sample allocation not given. The samples date from day 63 after the first vaccine or placebo injection.

The V gene is TRBV14, the J gene TRBJ2-1; the D is unclear. Sample: peripheral blood, taken in a trial of Ad26.COV2.S vaccine versus placebo. This clonotype was sampled from a person between 18 and 59 years old who received the Ad26.COV2.S COVID-19 vaccine or a placebo. CDR3 sequence reads: CASSPTYNEQFF. CDR3 DNA sequence: TGTGCCAGCAGCCCTACGTACAATGAGCAGTTCTTC.